This record concerns one T cell receptor beta chain sequence. Germline V lookup: CDR1 LGHDT, CDR2 YNNKEL (reference sequence). V lost 4 bases and J lost 3, with 13 bases in between. CDR3 length: 14 amino acids. TCRdb analysed the RT-PCR reads with MiXCR anew, one entry per CDR3 protein. The data contain 550,000 to 750,000 distinct CDR3 sequences, approximately 14% of them seen just once; the ten biggest clones take up around 3.3%. The sample was memory CD4+ T cells from blood. The chain carries TRBV3-1 and TRBJ2-7; TRBD2 is a possible D gene (6 bases). The clonotype was recovered from a female donor in good health, serving as a healthy control. Here the CDR3 DNA reads TGTGCCAGCAGCCCCGCGGGGAGTCGCTACGAGCAGTACTTC. Translated: CASSPAGSRYEQYF.